A selection of T cell receptor beta chains follows, all from one sample in a study of cytomegalovirus exposure and HLA in healthy donors. The repertoire was sequenced with immunoSEQ multiplex PCR; TCRdb's copy has only in-frame clones and lacks some. The repertoire holds around 250,000 clones, with 90% as singletons. Sample: PBMCs. The receptors stem from a woman in her twenties or thirties in good health and CMV-seronegative. The CDR3 runs from the conserved cysteine through the conserved F or W. The order of the fields is CDR3 DNA, CDR3 protein, J gene, clone size, V gene, D gene. D genes are given only for firm matches. Size is omitted from some rows. Given values are once, few, many or a class for expanded clones.

CDR3 DNA: TGTGCCAGCACAATCACCCCGGGACAGCAATACGAGCAGTACTTC; CDR3 protein: CASTITPGQQYEQYF; J gene: TRBJ2-7; clone size: NA; V gene: TRBV28; D gene: TRBD1
CDR3 DNA: TGTGCCAGCAGCGTAGCGGGGGGATACTCGCCTAATGAAAAACTGTTTTTT; CDR3 protein: CASSVAGGYSPNEKLFF; J gene: TRBJ1-4; clone size: NA; V gene: TRBV9; D gene: NA
CDR3 DNA: TGTGCCAGCAGCCAAGAAGGGGGAGGGTACACAGATACGCAGTATTTT; CDR3 protein: CASSQEGGGYTDTQYF; J gene: TRBJ2-3; clone size: NA; V gene: TRBV4-2; D gene: NA
CDR3 DNA: TGTGCCAGCAGTTTTGTTGGCACCGGGGAGCTGTTTTTT; CDR3 protein: CASSFVGTGELFF; J gene: TRBJ2-2; clone size: NA; V gene: TRBV27; D gene: NA
CDR3 DNA: TGTGCCAGCAGCACAGGGTCTGGGGCCAACGTCCTGACTTTC; CDR3 protein: CASSTGSGANVLTF; J gene: TRBJ2-6; clone size: many; V gene: TRBV6-4; D gene: NA
CDR3 DNA: TGTGCCAGCAGCCAAGAGCGTACAGTCCAAGAGACCCAGTACTTC; CDR3 protein: CASSQERTVQETQYF; J gene: TRBJ2-5; clone size: NA; V gene: TRBV4-2; D gene: NA
CDR3 DNA: TGTGCCAGCAGCGTAGGGGCCGGGACGGCCAACAATGAGCAGTTCTTC; CDR3 protein: CASSVGAGTANNEQFF; J gene: TRBJ2-1; clone size: NA; V gene: TRBV9; D gene: NA
CDR3 DNA: TGTGCCAGCAGCGTAGCCGGGACTAGCGGGAGGAATACGCAGTATTTT; CDR3 protein: CASSVAGTSGRNTQYF; J gene: TRBJ2-3; clone size: NA; V gene: TRBV9; D gene: TRBD2
CDR3 DNA: TGTGCCAGCAGCCCCTCCGGGACAGATTACGAGCAGTACTTC; CDR3 protein: CASSPSGTDYEQYF; J gene: TRBJ2-7; clone size: NA; V gene: TRBV9; D gene: TRBD1
CDR3 DNA: TGTGCCAGCAGCTCCCGGGACAGGGGCTACGAGCAGTACTTC; CDR3 protein: CASSSRDRGYEQYF; J gene: TRBJ2-7; clone size: NA; V gene: TRBV28; D gene: TRBD1
CDR3 DNA: TGTGCCAGCGGCCTAGCGGGAGGACCTTACGAGCAGTACTTC; CDR3 protein: CASGLAGGPYEQYF; J gene: TRBJ2-7; clone size: NA; V gene: TRBV11-2; D gene: TRBD2
CDR3 DNA: TGCGCCAGCAGCCAAGGAGCCCTAGCGGGTCAACCCTACGAGCAGTACTTT; CDR3 protein: CASSQGALAGQPYEQYF; J gene: TRBJ2-7; clone size: NA; V gene: TRBV4-3; D gene: TRBD2
CDR3 DNA: TGTGCCAGCAGCCGGGGACTAGCGGGATACAATGAGCAGTTCTTC; CDR3 protein: CASSRGLAGYNEQFF; J gene: TRBJ2-1; clone size: NA; V gene: TRBV7-3; D gene: TRBD2
CDR3 DNA: TGTGCCAGCAGTTTCCAGGGGGGCAACATTCAGTACTTC; CDR3 protein: CASSFQGGNIQYF; J gene: TRBJ2-4; clone size: NA; V gene: TRBV6-5; D gene: NA
CDR3 DNA: TGTGCCAGCAGCTTAAACGTAGGGAGCCAGATCAACGAGCAGTACTTC; CDR3 protein: CASSLNVGSQINEQYF; J gene: TRBJ2-7; clone size: NA; V gene: TRBV7-2; D gene: NA
CDR3 DNA: TGTGCCAGCACCCCGGACAGTTACAATGAGCAGTTCTTC; CDR3 protein: CASTPDSYNEQFF; J gene: TRBJ2-1; clone size: NA; V gene: TRBV5-4; D gene: NA
CDR3 DNA: TGTGCCAGCAGCCCCCAGGGGACAGATACGCAGTATTTT; CDR3 protein: CASSPQGTDTQYF; J gene: TRBJ2-3; clone size: NA; V gene: TRBV11-3; D gene: NA
CDR3 DNA: TGTGCCAGCAGAAGGGATAGCAATCAGCCCCAGCATTTT; CDR3 protein: CASRRDSNQPQHF; J gene: TRBJ1-5; clone size: NA; V gene: TRBV6-5; D gene: NA
CDR3 DNA: TGTGCCAGCAGTTTGCGGACAGGGAACTACGAGCAGTACTTC; CDR3 protein: CASSLRTGNYEQYF; J gene: TRBJ2-7; clone size: NA; V gene: TRBV28; D gene: TRBD1
CDR3 DNA: TGTGCCAGCAGCGTAGCGACAGGGGCTCCTATGAACACTGAAGCTTTCTTT; CDR3 protein: CASSVATGAPMNTEAFF; J gene: TRBJ1-1; clone size: NA; V gene: TRBV9; D gene: TRBD1
CDR3 DNA: TGCGCCAGCAGCCAGGGGGCCGGTGCAGCCGGCTACTACGAGCAGTACTTC; CDR3 protein: CASSQGAGAAGYYEQYF; J gene: TRBJ2-7; clone size: NA; V gene: TRBV4-1; D gene: NA
CDR3 DNA: TGTGCCAGCAGTTTAGGCCAGATGAACACTGAAGCTTTCTTT; CDR3 protein: CASSLGQMNTEAFF; J gene: TRBJ1-1; clone size: NA; V gene: TRBV27; D gene: NA
CDR3 DNA: TGTGCCAGCAGCGGAACTAGCGGGAGTACGTCCTACGAGCAGTACTTC; CDR3 protein: CASSGTSGSTSYEQYF; J gene: TRBJ2-7; clone size: NA; V gene: TRBV7-9; D gene: TRBD2
CDR3 DNA: TGTGCCAGCAGCCCCGTCGGGGGCAAGACAGATACGCAGTATTTT; CDR3 protein: CASSPVGGKTDTQYF; J gene: TRBJ2-3; clone size: NA; V gene: TRBV7-9; D gene: NA
CDR3 DNA: TGTGCCAGCAGTGAGGGACAGGGGTCCCACGAGCAGTACTTC; CDR3 protein: CASSEGQGSHEQYF; J gene: TRBJ2-7; clone size: few; V gene: TRBV25-1; D gene: TRBD1
CDR3 DNA: TGTGCCAGCTCACATGGGAGTCGGCTAGGCTCTTACGAGCAGTACTTC; CDR3 protein: CASSHGSRLGSYEQYF; J gene: TRBJ2-7; clone size: NA; V gene: TRBV18; D gene: NA
CDR3 DNA: TGTGCCAGCAGTTCCGCGGGAGGGGGCCTCTCCTACGAGCAGTACTTC; CDR3 protein: CASSSAGGGLSYEQYF; J gene: TRBJ2-7; clone size: NA; V gene: TRBV28; D gene: TRBD2
CDR3 DNA: TGTGCCAGCAGGCCTACCTCGGGCACCGGGGAGCTGTTTTTT; CDR3 protein: CASRPTSGTGELFF; J gene: TRBJ2-2; clone size: once; V gene: TRBV6-5; D gene: NA
CDR3 DNA: TGTGCCAGCAGTGATACCCGGGACATCTCATACGAGCAGTACTTC; CDR3 protein: CASSDTRDISYEQYF; J gene: TRBJ2-7; clone size: NA; V gene: TRBV2; D gene: NA
CDR3 DNA: TGCAGCGTTGAAGCTCTAAAGAGCTATGGCTACACCTTC; CDR3 protein: CSVEALKSYGYTF; J gene: TRBJ1-2; clone size: once; V gene: TRBV29-1; D gene: NA
CDR3 DNA: TGTGCCAGCAGCCCTAGTTTTAGCTCCTACGAGCAGTACTTC; CDR3 protein: CASSPSFSSYEQYF; J gene: TRBJ2-7; clone size: NA; V gene: TRBV11-3; D gene: NA
CDR3 DNA: TGCAGCGTTGAATCGAGCTCCTACAATGAGCAGTTCTTC; CDR3 protein: CSVESSSYNEQFF; J gene: TRBJ2-1; clone size: NA; V gene: TRBV29-1; D gene: NA
CDR3 DNA: TGTGCCAGCGGATGGGAAGGGAACCAGCCCCAGCATTTT; CDR3 protein: CASGWEGNQPQHF; J gene: TRBJ1-5; clone size: NA; V gene: TRBV27; D gene: NA
CDR3 DNA: TGTGCCAGCTCACCAACCAGCCTTTCTAACTATGGCTACACCTTC; CDR3 protein: CASSPTSLSNYGYTF; J gene: TRBJ1-2; clone size: NA; V gene: TRBV18; D gene: NA
CDR3 DNA: TGCGCCAGCAGCTTGACAGGGAAAAACACCGGGGAGCTGTTTTTT; CDR3 protein: CASSLTGKNTGELFF; J gene: TRBJ2-2; clone size: NA; V gene: TRBV5-1; D gene: NA
CDR3 DNA: TGTGCCAGCGAGCCGGGACTAAGCACCGGGGAGCTGTTTTTT; CDR3 protein: CASEPGLSTGELFF; J gene: TRBJ2-2; clone size: NA; V gene: TRBV28; D gene: TRBD2
CDR3 DNA: TGTGCCAGCAGCCGGGACAGGGTTGGGGAAAAACTGTTTTTT; CDR3 protein: CASSRDRVGEKLFF; J gene: TRBJ1-4; clone size: once; V gene: TRBV11-2; D gene: TRBD1
CDR3 DNA: TGTGCCAGCCAACTCCCCGGACAGGGTGAGCAGTTCTTC; CDR3 protein: CASQLPGQGEQFF; J gene: TRBJ2-1; clone size: NA; V gene: TRBV28; D gene: TRBD1
CDR3 DNA: TGTGCCAGTAGTCAGGGTGTCGCCAATCAGCCCCAGCATTTT; CDR3 protein: CASSQGVANQPQHF; J gene: TRBJ1-5; clone size: NA; V gene: TRBV19; D gene: NA
CDR3 DNA: TGTGCCAGCAGCGGAGGCACGGGTGAGCAGTACTTC; CDR3 protein: CASSGGTGEQYF; J gene: TRBJ2-7; clone size: NA; V gene: TRBV5-6; D gene: NA
CDR3 DNA: TGTGCCAGCAGCTACGGTAGCGGGAGGCTCTACTTC; CDR3 protein: CASSYGSGRLYF; J gene: TRBJ2-5; clone size: NA; V gene: TRBV6-6; D gene: TRBD2
CDR3 DNA: TGTGCCAGCAGTTTACACGTGAAGGCCTACGAGCAGTACTTC; CDR3 protein: CASSLHVKAYEQYF; J gene: TRBJ2-7; clone size: NA; V gene: TRBV27; D gene: NA
CDR3 DNA: TGCAGCGTCCATAGCGGGGGGGACACCGGGGAGCTGTTTTTT; CDR3 protein: CSVHSGGDTGELFF; J gene: TRBJ2-2; clone size: NA; V gene: TRBV29-1; D gene: TRBD2
CDR3 DNA: TGTGCCAGCAGTTCAGGCAGGGGTACCAATCAGCCCCAGCATTTT; CDR3 protein: CASSSGRGTNQPQHF; J gene: TRBJ1-5; clone size: NA; V gene: TRBV27; D gene: NA
CDR3 DNA: TGTGCCAGCAGTTTCCAGCCCCGGGGAGGATACAATGAGCAGTTCTTC; CDR3 protein: CASSFQPRGGYNEQFF; J gene: TRBJ2-1; clone size: NA; V gene: TRBV6-5; D gene: NA
CDR3 DNA: TGTGCCAGCAGTTTACTAGCAGCGAACACCGGGGAGCTGTTTTTT; CDR3 protein: CASSLLAANTGELFF; J gene: TRBJ2-2; clone size: NA; V gene: TRBV27; D gene: NA
CDR3 DNA: TGTGCCAGCAGCCCCTCGGGACTAGACCAAAACAATGAGCAGTTCTTC; CDR3 protein: CASSPSGLDQNNEQFF; J gene: TRBJ2-1; clone size: NA; V gene: TRBV7-9; D gene: TRBD2
CDR3 DNA: TGTGCCAGCAGCTTGGGCAGGGCCGTGAACTATGGCTACACCTTC; CDR3 protein: CASSLGRAVNYGYTF; J gene: TRBJ1-2; clone size: NA; V gene: TRBV5-4; D gene: NA
CDR3 DNA: TGTGCCAGTACTGGTAGCGGAGAATACAATGAGCAGTTCTTC; CDR3 protein: CASTGSGEYNEQFF; J gene: TRBJ2-1; clone size: NA; V gene: TRBV19; D gene: NA
CDR3 DNA: TGTGCCAGCAGCGTAGTTTCGGGCACTGAAGCTTTCTTT; CDR3 protein: CASSVVSGTEAFF; J gene: TRBJ1-1; clone size: NA; V gene: TRBV9; D gene: NA
CDR3 DNA: TGTGCCAGCAGTTTAAGGTGGTACGAGCAGTACTTC; CDR3 protein: CASSLRWYEQYF; J gene: TRBJ2-7; clone size: NA; V gene: TRBV28; D gene: NA
CDR3 DNA: TGTGCCAGCAGCCTCACTTCACCGGGCGGAGATACGCAGTATTTT; CDR3 protein: CASSLTSPGGDTQYF; J gene: TRBJ2-3; clone size: NA; V gene: TRBV7-3; D gene: NA